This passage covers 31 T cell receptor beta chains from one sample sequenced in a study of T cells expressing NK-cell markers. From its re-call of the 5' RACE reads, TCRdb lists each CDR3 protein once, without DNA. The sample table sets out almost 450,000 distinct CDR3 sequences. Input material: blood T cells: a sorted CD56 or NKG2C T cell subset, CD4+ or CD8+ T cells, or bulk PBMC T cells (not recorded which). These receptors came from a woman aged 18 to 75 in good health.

The CDR3 is CASGPRARVYNEQFF. The chain links TRBV27 to TRBJ2-1; TCRdb lists TRBD1, though no DNA is available to test this call. Germline lookup yields CDR1 MNHEY and CDR2 SMNVEV (reference sequence). CDR3 length: 15 amino acids.

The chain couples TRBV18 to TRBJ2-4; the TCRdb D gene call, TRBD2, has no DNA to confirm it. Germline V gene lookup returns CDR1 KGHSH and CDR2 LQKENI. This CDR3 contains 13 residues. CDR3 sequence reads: CASSSGERNIQYF.

The CDR3 loop is CASSKTPGLALGWFF. This sequence joins TRBV7-2 and TRBJ2-1; the TCRdb call, TRBD2, lacks DNA for checking. CDR1 SGHTA and CDR2 FQGNSA come from the germline V gene. The length of the CDR3 is 15 residues.

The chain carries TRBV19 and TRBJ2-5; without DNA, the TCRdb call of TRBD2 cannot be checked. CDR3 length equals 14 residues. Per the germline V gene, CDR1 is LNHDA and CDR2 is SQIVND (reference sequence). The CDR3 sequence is CATWPSGGGETQYF.

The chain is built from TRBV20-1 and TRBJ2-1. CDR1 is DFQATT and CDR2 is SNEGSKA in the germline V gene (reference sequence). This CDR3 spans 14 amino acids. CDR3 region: CSARDRVHYNEQFF.

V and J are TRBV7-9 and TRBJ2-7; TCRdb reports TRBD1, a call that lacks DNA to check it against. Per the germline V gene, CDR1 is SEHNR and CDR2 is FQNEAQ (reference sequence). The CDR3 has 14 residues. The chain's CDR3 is CASSFTGGVYEQYF.

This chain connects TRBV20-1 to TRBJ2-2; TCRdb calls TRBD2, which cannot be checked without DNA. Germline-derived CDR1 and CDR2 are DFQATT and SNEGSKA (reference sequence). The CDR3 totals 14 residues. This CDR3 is CSASSGGNTGELFF.

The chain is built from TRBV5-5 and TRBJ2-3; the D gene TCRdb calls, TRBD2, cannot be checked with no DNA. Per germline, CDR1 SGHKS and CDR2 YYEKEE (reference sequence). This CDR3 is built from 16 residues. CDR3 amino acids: CASSQGSGTRTDTQYF.

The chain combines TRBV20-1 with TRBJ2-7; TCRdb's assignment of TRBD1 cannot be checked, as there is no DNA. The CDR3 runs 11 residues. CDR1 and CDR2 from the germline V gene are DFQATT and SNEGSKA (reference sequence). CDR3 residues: CSARQGDEQYF.

The CDR3 sequence: CASRQANTEAFF. V is TRBV12-3 or TRBV12-4 and J is TRBJ1-1; checking the TCRdb D call of TRBD1 is not possible without DNA. The CDR3 contains 12 residues.

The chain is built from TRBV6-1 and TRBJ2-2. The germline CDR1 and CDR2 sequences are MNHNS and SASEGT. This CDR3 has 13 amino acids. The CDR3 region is CASSPQVAGELFF.

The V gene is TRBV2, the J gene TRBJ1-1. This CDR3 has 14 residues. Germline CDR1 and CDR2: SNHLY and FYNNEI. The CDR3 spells CASSEDSLNTEAFF.

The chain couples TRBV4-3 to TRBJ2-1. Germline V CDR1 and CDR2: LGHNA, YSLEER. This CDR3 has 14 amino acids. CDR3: CASSQASADNEQFF.

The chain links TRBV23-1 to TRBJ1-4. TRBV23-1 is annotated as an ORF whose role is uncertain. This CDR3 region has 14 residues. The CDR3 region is CASSHRFSAEKLFF.

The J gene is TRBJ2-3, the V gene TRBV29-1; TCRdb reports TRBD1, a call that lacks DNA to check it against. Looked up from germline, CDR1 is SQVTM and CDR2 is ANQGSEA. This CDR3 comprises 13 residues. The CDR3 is CSVERQGADTQYF.

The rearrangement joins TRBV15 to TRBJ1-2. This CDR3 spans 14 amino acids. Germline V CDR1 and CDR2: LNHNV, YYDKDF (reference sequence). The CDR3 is CATSRGVTNYGYTF.

This CDR3 reads CASRSNPDTQYF. The rearrangement joins TRBV7-9 to TRBJ2-3. CDR3 length: 12 amino acids. CDR1 and CDR2 from the germline V gene are SEHNR and FQNEAQ (reference sequence). The entire variable domain, with the rest obtained from reference TRBV7-9 and TRBJ2-3, is as follows: DTGVSQNPRHKITKRGQNVTFRCDPISEHNRLYWYRQTLGQGPEFLTYFQNEAQLEKSRLLSDRFSAERPKGSFSTLEIQRTEQGDSAMYLCASRSNPDTQYFGPGTRLTVL.

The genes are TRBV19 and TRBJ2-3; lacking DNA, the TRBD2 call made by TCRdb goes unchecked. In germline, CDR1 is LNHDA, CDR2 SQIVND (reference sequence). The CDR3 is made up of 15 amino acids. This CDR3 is CASSMETSGADTQYF.

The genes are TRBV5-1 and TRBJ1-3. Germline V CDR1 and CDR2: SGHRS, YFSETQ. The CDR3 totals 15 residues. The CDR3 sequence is CASSSGPLSGNTIYF.

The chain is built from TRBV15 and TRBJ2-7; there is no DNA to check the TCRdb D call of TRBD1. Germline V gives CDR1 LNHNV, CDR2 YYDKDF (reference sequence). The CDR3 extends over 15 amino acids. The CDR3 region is CATSREGQGIYEQYF.

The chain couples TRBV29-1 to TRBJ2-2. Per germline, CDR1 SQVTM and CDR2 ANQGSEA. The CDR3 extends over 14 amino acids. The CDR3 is CSVQRTGNTGELFF.

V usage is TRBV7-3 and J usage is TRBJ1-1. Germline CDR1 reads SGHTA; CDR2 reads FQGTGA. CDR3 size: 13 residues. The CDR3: CASSFQKNTEAFF.

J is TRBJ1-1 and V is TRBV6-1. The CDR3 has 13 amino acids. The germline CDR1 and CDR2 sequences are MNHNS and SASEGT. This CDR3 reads CASRRDSATEAFF.

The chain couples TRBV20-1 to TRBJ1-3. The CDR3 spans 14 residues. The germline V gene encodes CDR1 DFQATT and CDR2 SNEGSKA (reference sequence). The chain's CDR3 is CSARADRVGNTIYF.

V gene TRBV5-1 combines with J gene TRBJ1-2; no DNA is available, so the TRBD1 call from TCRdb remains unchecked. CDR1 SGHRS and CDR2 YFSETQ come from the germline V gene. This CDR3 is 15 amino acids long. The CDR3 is CASSQRQGTRRGYTF. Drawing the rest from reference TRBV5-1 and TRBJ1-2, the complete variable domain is KAGVTQTPRYLIKTRGQQVTLSCSPISGHRSVSWYQQTPGQGLQFLFEYFSETQRNKGNFPGRFSGRQFSNSRSEMNVSTLELGDSALYLCASSQRQGTRRGYTFGSGTRLTVV.

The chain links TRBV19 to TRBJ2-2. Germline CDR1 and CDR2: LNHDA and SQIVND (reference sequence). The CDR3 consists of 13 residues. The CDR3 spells CASSIGLAGELFF. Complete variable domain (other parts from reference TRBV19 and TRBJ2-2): DGGITQSPKYLFRKEGQNVTLSCEQNLNHDAMYWYRQDPGQGLRLIYYSQIVNDFQKGDIAEGYSVSREKKESFPLTVTSAQKNPTAFYLCASSIGLAGELFFGEGSRLTVL.

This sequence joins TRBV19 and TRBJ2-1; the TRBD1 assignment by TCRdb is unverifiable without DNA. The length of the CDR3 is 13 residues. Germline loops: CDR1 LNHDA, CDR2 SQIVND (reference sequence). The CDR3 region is CASTPTGYNEQFF. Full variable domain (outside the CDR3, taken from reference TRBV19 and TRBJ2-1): DGGITQSPKYLFRKEGQNVTLSCEQNLNHDAMYWYRQDPGQGLRLIYYSQIVNDFQKGDIAEGYSVSREKKESFPLTVTSAQKNPTAFYLCASTPTGYNEQFFGPGTRLTVL.

The CDR3 protein is CSAKGGQFGNQPQHF. The chain employs TRBV20-1 and TRBJ1-5; there is no DNA to check the TCRdb D call of TRBD1. CDR1 is DFQATT and CDR2 is SNEGSKA in the germline V gene (reference sequence). The CDR3 has 15 residues.

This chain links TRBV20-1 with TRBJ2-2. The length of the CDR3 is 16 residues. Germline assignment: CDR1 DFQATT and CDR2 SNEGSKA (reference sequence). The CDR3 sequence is CSAIRGSSQTTGELFF.

The CDR3 region is CSGRTGSSYNEQFF. This chain joins TRBV29-1 and TRBJ2-1; TCRdb indicates TRBD1, and absent DNA this call remains unverified. The CDR3 spans 14 residues. The germline gives CDR1 SQVTM, CDR2 ANQGSEA.

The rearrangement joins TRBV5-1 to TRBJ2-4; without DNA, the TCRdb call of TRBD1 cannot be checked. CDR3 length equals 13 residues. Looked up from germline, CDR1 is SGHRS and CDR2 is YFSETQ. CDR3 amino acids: CASSLEQGHIQYF.